This T cell receptor (beta chain) was obtained from a study of naive and memory T cell subsets. Whole-study findings and limits: Naive and memory subsets had different power law exponents for TCR abundance.

A word on this clonotype: Its antigen is undetermined.

Two oligonucleotides, mixed equimolar, formed the beta constant-region primer covering TRBC1 and TRBC2. TCRdb used MiXCR to reprocess the UMI-ligation and nested PCR reads, holding one entry per CDR3 protein. The repertoire has tens of thousands of distinct CDR3 sequences, about 14% of them found once; the top ten carry roughly a fifth. The germline CDR1 and CDR2 sequences are MDHEN and SYDVKM. This CDR3 comprises 13 residues. The J segment lost 0 bases and the V segment lost 7 bases, leaving 3 bases of the junction unmatched. Material: effector memory CD4+ T cells from blood. Subset described: effector memory, CD45RA- CD27-. This chain connects TRBV28 to TRBJ2-7; 7 nucleotides match TRBD1. The receptor's source is a human donor in good health. CDR3 bases: TGTGCCAGCAAAGACAGGGTCTCCTACGAGCAGTACTTC. Protein product: CASKDRVSYEQYF.